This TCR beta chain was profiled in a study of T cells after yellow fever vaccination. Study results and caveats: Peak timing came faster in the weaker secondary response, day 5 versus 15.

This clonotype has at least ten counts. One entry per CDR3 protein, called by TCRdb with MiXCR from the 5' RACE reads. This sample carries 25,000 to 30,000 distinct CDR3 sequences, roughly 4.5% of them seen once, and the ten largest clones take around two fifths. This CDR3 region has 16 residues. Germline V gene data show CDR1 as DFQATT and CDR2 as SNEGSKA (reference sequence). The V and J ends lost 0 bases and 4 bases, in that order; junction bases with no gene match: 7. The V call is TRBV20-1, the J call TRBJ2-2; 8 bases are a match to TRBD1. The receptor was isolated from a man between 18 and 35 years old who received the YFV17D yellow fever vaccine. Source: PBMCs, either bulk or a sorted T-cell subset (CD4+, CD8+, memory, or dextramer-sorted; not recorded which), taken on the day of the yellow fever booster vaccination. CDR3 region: CSARDQWTGLTGELFF. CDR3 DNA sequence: TGCAGTGCTAGAGATCAATGGACAGGGCTCACCGGGGAGCTGTTTTTT.